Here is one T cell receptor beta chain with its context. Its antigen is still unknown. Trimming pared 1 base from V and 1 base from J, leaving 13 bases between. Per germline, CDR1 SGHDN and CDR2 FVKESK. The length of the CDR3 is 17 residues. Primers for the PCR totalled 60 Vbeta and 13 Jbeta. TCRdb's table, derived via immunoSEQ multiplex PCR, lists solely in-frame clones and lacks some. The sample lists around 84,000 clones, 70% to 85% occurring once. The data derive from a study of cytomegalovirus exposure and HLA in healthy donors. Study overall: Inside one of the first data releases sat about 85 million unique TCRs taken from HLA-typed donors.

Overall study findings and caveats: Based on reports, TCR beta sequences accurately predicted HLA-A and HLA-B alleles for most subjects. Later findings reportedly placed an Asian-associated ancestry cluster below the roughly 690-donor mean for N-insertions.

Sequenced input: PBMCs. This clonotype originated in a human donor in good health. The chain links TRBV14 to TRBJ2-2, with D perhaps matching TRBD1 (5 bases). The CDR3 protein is CASSQGWGGGNTGELFF. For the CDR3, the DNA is TGTGCCAGCAGCCAAGGGTGGGGCGGCGGGAACACCGGGGAGCTGTTTTTT.